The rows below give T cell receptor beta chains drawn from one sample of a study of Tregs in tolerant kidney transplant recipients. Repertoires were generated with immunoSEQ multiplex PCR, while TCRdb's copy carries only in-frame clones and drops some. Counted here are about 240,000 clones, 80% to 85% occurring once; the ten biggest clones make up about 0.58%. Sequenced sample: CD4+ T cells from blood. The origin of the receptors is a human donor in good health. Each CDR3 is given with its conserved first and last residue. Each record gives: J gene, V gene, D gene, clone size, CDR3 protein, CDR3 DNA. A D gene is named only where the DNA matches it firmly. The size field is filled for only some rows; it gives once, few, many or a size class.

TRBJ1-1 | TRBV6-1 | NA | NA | CASIPPANTEAFF | TGTGCCAGCATCCCACCGGCTAATACTGAAGCTTTCTTT
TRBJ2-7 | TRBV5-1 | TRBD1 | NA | CASSPNRGDYEQYF | TGCGCCAGCAGCCCTAACAGGGGGGACTACGAGCAGTACTTC
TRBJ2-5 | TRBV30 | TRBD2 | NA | CARGLAGATQETQYF | TGTGCCCGAGGACTAGCGGGAGCTACCCAAGAGACCCAGTACTTC
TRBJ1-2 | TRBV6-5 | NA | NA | CASSYSSVGSNYGYTF | TGTGCCAGCAGTTACTCCTCGGTAGGGTCTAACTATGGCTACACCTTC
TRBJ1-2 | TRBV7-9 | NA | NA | CASSLGQATHGYTF | TGTGCCAGCAGCTTAGGGCAGGCGACCCATGGCTACACCTTC
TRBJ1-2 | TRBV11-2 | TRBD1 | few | CASSLAPGGYGYTF | TGTGCCAGCAGCTTAGCCCCAGGGGGCTATGGCTACACCTTC
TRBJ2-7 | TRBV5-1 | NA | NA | CASSFGGGDYEQYF | TGCGCCAGCAGCTTCGGAGGGGGGGACTACGAGCAGTACTTC
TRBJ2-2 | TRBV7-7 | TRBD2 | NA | CASSPSLAGATGELFF | TGTGCCAGCAGCCCTTCCTTAGCGGGAGCAACCGGGGAGCTGTTTTTT
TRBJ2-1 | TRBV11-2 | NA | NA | CASSLRPDNEQFF | TGTGCCAGCAGCTTAAGACCTGACAATGAGCAGTTCTTC
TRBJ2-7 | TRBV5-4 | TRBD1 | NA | CASSAGDRGSYEQYF | TGTGCCAGCAGCGCGGGGGACAGGGGCTCCTACGAGCAGTACTTC
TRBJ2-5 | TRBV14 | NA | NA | CASSPLSGRGGQETQYF | TGTGCCAGCAGCCCATTATCAGGCAGAGGAGGGCAAGAGACCCAGTACTTC
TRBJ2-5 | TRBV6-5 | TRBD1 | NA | CASRRDRETETQYF | TGTGCCAGTAGAAGGGACAGGGAGACGGAGACCCAGTACTTC
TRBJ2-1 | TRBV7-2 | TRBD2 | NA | CASSKLAGVANEQFF | TGTGCCAGCTCCAAACTAGCGGGAGTCGCCAATGAGCAGTTCTTC
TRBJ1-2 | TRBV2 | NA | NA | CASRAPGQGGYGYTF | TGTGCCAGCAGGGCTCCGGGACAAGGCGGGTATGGCTACACCTTC
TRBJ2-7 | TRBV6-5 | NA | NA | CASSYSKRGAEQYF | TGTGCCAGCAGTTACTCGAAGAGGGGAGCCGAGCAGTACTTC
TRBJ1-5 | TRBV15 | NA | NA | CATSRVGRTYSNQPQHF | TGTGCCACCAGCAGAGTTGGTAGAACATATAGCAATCAGCCCCAGCATTTT
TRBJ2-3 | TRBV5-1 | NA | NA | CASKDLTGSSTDTQYF | TGCGCCAGCAAAGACCTCACAGGGTCTAGCACAGATACGCAGTATTTT
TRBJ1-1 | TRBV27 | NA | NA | CASSFGSLTVNTEAFF | TGTGCCAGCAGTTTTGGGAGCCTTACAGTGAACACTGAAGCTTTCTTT
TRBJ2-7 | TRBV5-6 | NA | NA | CASSLNYEQYF | TGTGCCAGCAGCTTGAACTACGAGCAGTACTTC
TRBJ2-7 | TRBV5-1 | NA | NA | CASSLESGTYEQYF | TGCGCCAGCAGCTTGGAGTCAGGGACCTACGAGCAGTACTTC
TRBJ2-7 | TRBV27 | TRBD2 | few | CASSFSGRNEQYF | TGTGCCAGCAGTTTTAGCGGGAGAAATGAGCAGTACTTC
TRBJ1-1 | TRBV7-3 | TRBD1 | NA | CASSLMASGSGTGYTEAFF | TGTGCCAGCAGCTTAATGGCATCCGGGTCCGGGACAGGTTATACTGAAGCTTTCTTT
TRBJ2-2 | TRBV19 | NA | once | CASRSGQNTGELFF | TGTGCCAGTAGATCGGGACAAAACACCGGGGAGCTGTTTTTT
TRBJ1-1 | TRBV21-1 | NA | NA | CASTPWDRAANTEAFF | TGTGCCAGCACCCCTTGGGACAGGGCAGCGAACACTGAAGCTTTCTTT
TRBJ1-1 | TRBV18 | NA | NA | CASSPPGVSNTEAFF | TGTGCCAGCTCACCACCCGGTGTCTCCAACACTGAAGCTTTCTTT
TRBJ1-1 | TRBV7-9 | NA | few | CASSLDGGGTEAFF | TGTGCCAGCAGCTTAGACGGTGGAGGCACTGAAGCTTTCTTT
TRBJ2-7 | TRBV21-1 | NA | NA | CASSTHHSGLLTHF | TGTGCCAGCAGCACTCACCACTCGGGACTTCTAACCCACTTC
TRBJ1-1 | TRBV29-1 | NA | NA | CSVADTYTEAFF | TGCAGCGTCGCGGACACGTACACTGAAGCTTTCTTT
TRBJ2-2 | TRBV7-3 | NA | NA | CASSLGPASVNTGELFF | TGTGCCAGCAGCTTAGGGCCAGCCAGTGTGAACACCGGGGAGCTGTTTTTT
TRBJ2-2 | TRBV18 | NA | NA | CASSPPGAGDTGELFF | TGTGCCAGCTCACCACCTGGGGCAGGGGACACCGGGGAGCTGTTTTTT
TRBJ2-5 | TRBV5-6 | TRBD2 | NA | CASSFRLAGGWETQYF | TGTGCCAGCAGCTTCAGACTAGCGGGAGGCTGGGAGACCCAGTACTTC
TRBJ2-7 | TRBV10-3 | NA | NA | CAISRLGGSDEQYF | TGTGCCATCAGTCGCCTGGGGGGTAGTGACGAGCAGTACTTC
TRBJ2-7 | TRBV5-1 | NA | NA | CASSFGGDSSYEQYF | TGCGCCAGCAGCTTTGGAGGGGATAGCTCCTACGAGCAGTACTTC
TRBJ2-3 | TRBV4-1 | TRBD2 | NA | CASSQTSVTDTQYF | TGCGCCAGCAGCCAAACTAGCGTCACAGATACGCAGTATTTT
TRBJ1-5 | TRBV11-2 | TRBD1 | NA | CASSADRGQPQHF | TGTGCCAGCAGCGCAGACAGGGGTCAGCCCCAGCATTTT
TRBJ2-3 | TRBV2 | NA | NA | CASIALGSGTDTQYF | TGTGCCAGCATCGCCCTGGGAAGTGGCACAGATACGCAGTATTTT
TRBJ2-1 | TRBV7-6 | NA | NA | CASSLGTGAGREQFF | TGTGCCAGCAGCTTAGGAACGGGGGCGGGGCGAGAGCAGTTCTTC
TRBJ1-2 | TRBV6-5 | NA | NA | CASSGRTAKPYGYTF | TGTGCCAGCAGTGGACGGACAGCAAAACCCTATGGCTACACCTTC
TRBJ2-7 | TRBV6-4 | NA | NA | CATLPRGRVHEQYF | TGTGCCACCCTCCCCCGGGGGCGCGTCCACGAGCAGTACTTC
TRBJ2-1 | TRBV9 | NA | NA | CASSGPRGGEQFF | TGTGCCAGCAGCGGACCCAGGGGTGGGGAGCAGTTCTTC
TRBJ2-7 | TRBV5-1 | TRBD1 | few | CASSLLRTGNYEQYF | TGCGCCAGCAGCTTGTTAAGGACAGGGAACTACGAGCAGTACTTC
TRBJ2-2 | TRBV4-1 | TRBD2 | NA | CASSQVTRPASGMHTGELFF | TGCGCCAGCAGCCAAGTCACCCGGCCTGCTAGCGGGATGCACACCGGGGAGCTGTTTTTT
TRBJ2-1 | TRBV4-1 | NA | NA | CASSQEVPLKPNEQFF | TGCGCCAGCAGCCAAGAGGTTCCCTTAAAACCCAATGAGCAGTTCTTC